Shown below are 14 T cell receptor beta chains from a single sample sequenced in a study of beta chain features in type 1 diabetes. Study results and caveats: Shorter TCRB CDR3s, moderately but significantly so, marked every one of the four CD4+ subsets in Type 1 diabetes patients.

Their target antigens are unknown. The entirety of the isolated RNA underwent reverse transcription, so expressed TCRB transcripts were sequenced. Measured with immunoSEQ multiplex PCR; TCRdb has only the in-frame clones, and not every one. In the table there are 65,000 to 85,000 clones, roughly 49% of which are singletons. Sequencing used central memory CD4+ T cells from blood. The source of these receptors is a young man with type 1 diabetes.

The CDR3 DNA follows: TGCAGCGTTGAAGCTAGCGGGGGGCGGAATGAGCAGTTCTTC. Its translation is CSVEASGGRNEQFF. The rearrangement uses TRBV29-1 and TRBJ2-1, with 11 bases that match TRBD2. The CDR3 loop spans 14 amino acids. Germline V gives CDR1 SQVTM, CDR2 ANQGSEA. V shed 1 base and J 7 bases; nucleotides not matched to a gene: 3.

This clone was seen a few times. The rearrangement links TRBV7-8 to TRBJ2-5; 8 bases match TRBD2. The CDR3 consists of 15 residues. The trim removed 3 bases at V and 4 bases at J, leaving 7 bases unmatched. Germline CDR1 is SGHVS and CDR2 is FQNEAQ. The CDR3 DNA is TGTGCCAGCAGCTTGGCTAGCGGGCGGGGAGAGACCCAGTACTTC. Translation: CASSLASGRGETQYF. The full variable domain, rest sourced from reference TRBV7-8 and TRBJ2-5, is GAGVSQSPRYKVAKRGQDVALRCDPISGHVSLFWYQQALGQGPEFLTYFQNEAQLDKSGLPSDRFFAERPEGSVSTLKIQRTQQEDSAVYLCASSLASGRGETQYFGPGTRLLVL.

As concerns this clone: Other nucleotide sequences in the sample specify the same CDR3. The chain uses TRBV29-1 and TRBJ1-2, with 8 bases matching TRBD1. V shed 7 bases and J 3 bases; nucleotides not matched to a gene: 4. The CDR3 loop spans 12 amino acids. Germline V CDR1 and CDR2: SQVTM, ANQGSEA. The CDR3 loop reads CSGGQGDYGYTF. The CDR3 nucleotides read TGCAGCGGTGGACAGGGAGACTATGGCTACACCTTC.

The J gene is TRBJ2-7, the V gene TRBV12-5, with D unclear. V lost 5 bases to trimming and J lost 2 bases, with 13 bases between them. CDR1 is LGHNT and CDR2 is FRNRAP in the germline V gene. This CDR3 has 14 amino acids. DNA of the CDR3: TGTGCTAGTGGTCCCACTCTAAAGCCCTACGAGCAGTACTTC. This sequence encodes CASGPTLKPYEQYF.

This clone was picked up a small number of times. This sequence joins TRBV11-2 and TRBJ1-2; 8 nucleotides line up with TRBD1. CDR1 and CDR2 (germline): SGHAT, FQNNGV. The V gene end was trimmed by 1 base and the J gene end by 4 bases; junction bases not matched to a gene: 5. This CDR3 has 15 residues. CDR3 protein: CASSLARTGIYGYTF. The DNA of the CDR3 is TGTGCCAGCAGCTTAGCCCGGACAGGGATCTATGGCTACACCTTC.

This clone showed up just a few times. The chain recombines TRBV21-1 with TRBJ2-7; the DNA was not used to check the table's D call, TRBD1. TRBV21-1 is a pseudogene locus. The CDR3 spans 18 residues. The CDR3 DNA sequence: TGTGCCAGCAGCAAAGGGGTCGGGACATCTAGGAGCTCCTACGAGCAGTACTTC. The encoded protein is CASSKGVGTSRSSYEQYF.

The chain recombines TRBV7-2 with TRBJ2-1; the match to TRBD2 covers 9 bases. Germline CDR1 reads SGHTA; CDR2 reads FQGNSA. V shed 4 bases, J shed 1 base, and the junction held 5 bases outside the gene matches. The CDR3 spans 16 residues. CDR3 bases: TGTGCCAGCAGCTCCCGCCTAGCGGGATCCTACAATGAGCAGTTCTTC. Protein: CASSSRLAGSYNEQFF.

This chain uses TRBV15 with TRBJ1-2, with 7 bases aligning to TRBD1. The germline V gene encodes CDR1 LNHNV and CDR2 YYDKDF (reference sequence). The CDR3 totals 14 residues. V dropped 3 bases and J dropped 8; count of bases not matched to a gene: 9. The DNA for the CDR3 is TGTGCCACCAGCAGGGACGGACAGGTTAAGGGCTACACCTTC. Its protein product is CATSRDGQVKGYTF.

The CDR3 DNA sequence: TGCGCCAGCAGCTTGGCAGGGGCTGGGGCCAACGTCCTGACTTTC. Its translation is CASSLAGAGANVLTF. The gene calls are TRBV5-1 and TRBJ2-6; weak D call: TRBD1 (6 bases). The CDR3 sequence is 15 residues long. V lost 0 bases, J lost 2 bases, and 6 bases lay in between. CDR1 SGHRS and CDR2 YFSETQ come from the germline V gene.

The chain uses TRBV18 and TRBJ2-1, with 7 positions matching TRBD1. Germline V gives CDR1 KGHSH, CDR2 LQKENI. The CDR3 is 18 amino acids. Trimming removed 6 bases from V and 2 bases from J; junction bases left unmatched: 16. The CDR3: CASSPATRQGGTYNEQFF. Here the CDR3 DNA reads TGTGCCAGCTCCCCCGCGACACGACAGGGTGGGACCTACAATGAGCAGTTCTTC.

This clone came up a few times. The gene calls are TRBV6-6 and TRBJ2-1; the match to TRBD2 covers 8 bases. The CDR3 is made up of 16 amino acids. From germline, CDR1 is MNHNY and CDR2 SVGAGI (reference sequence). J was trimmed by 0 bases and V by 7 bases; bases with no gene match: 8. CDR3 sequence: CASTTGGESSYNEQFF. CDR3 coding DNA: TGTGCCAGCACCACGGGGGGGGAGAGCTCCTACAATGAGCAGTTCTTC.

This clone was seen a handful of times. The chain links TRBV5-5 to TRBJ2-1; D is perhaps TRBD2 (5 bases). Germline CDR1 reads SGHKS; CDR2 reads YYEKEE (reference sequence). The CDR3 has 16 residues. V was shortened by 4 bases and J by 0 bases, with 14 bases between the two germline ends. In DNA, the CDR3 is TGTGCCAGCAGCCTGACTACCCTAAGCTCCTACAATGAGCAGTTCTTC. It is translated as CASSLTTLSSYNEQFF.

This clone was seen a handful of times. The chain couples TRBV11-2 to TRBJ2-7; 7 bases line up with TRBD2. V dropped 6 bases and J dropped 1; count of bases not matched to a gene: 0. There are 12 residues in the CDR3. The germline V gene has CDR1 SGHAT and CDR2 FQNNGV. CDR3 coding DNA: TGTGCCAGCAGGGGGGGGTCCTACGAGCAGTACTTC. This translates into CASRGGSYEQYF. The whole variable domain, remainder taken from reference TRBV11-2 and TRBJ2-7, is EAGVAQSPRYKIIEKRQSVAFWCNPISGHATLYWYQQILGQGPKLLIQFQNNGVVDDSQLPKDRFSAERLKGVDSTLKIQPAKLEDSAVYLCASRGGSYEQYFGPGTRLTVT.

The count of this clone is one. The chain carries TRBV7-9 and TRBJ2-1; 9 bases are shared with TRBD2. The J segment lost 8 bases and the V segment lost 3 bases, leaving 11 bases of the junction unmatched. Germline loops: CDR1 SEHNR, CDR2 FQNEAQ (reference sequence). The CDR3 has 16 amino acids. The CDR3: CASSLANSGSIDEQFF. The DNA for the CDR3 is TGTGCCAGCAGCTTGGCCAATAGCGGGAGCATCGATGAGCAGTTCTTC.